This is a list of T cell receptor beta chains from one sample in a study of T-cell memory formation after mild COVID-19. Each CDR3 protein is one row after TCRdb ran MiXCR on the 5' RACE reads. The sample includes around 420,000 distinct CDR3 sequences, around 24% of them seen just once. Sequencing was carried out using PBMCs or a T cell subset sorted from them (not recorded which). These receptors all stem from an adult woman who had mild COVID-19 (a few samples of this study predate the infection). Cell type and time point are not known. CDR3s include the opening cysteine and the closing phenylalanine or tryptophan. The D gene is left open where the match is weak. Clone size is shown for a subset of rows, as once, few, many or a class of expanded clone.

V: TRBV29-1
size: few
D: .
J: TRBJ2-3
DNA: TGCAGCGTTGATTGGGGGGAGATTCCTAGCACAGATACGCAGTATTTT
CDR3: CSVDWGEIPSTDTQYF

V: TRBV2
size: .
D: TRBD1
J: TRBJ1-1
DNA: TGTGCCAGCAGTAAGTTCAGGGGGTCCGACACTGAAGCTTTCTTT
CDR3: CASSKFRGSDTEAFF

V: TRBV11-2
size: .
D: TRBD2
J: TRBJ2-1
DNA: TGTGCCAGCAGCTCGCGCACGCGGGGGGAGCAGTTCTTC
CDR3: CASSSRTRGEQFF

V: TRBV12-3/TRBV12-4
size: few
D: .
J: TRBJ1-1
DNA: TGTGCCAGCAGTCCACAGGGCCTGGGTACTGAAGCTTTCTTT
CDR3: CASSPQGLGTEAFF

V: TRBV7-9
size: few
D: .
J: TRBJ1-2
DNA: TGTGCCAGCACCTCGTGGCCCCCGGGGGGCTATGGCTACACCTTC
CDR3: CASTSWPPGGYGYTF

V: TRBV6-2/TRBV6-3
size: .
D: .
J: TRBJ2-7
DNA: TGTGCCAGCAGTTACCCTTCGAGCGCTGCCTCCTACGAGCAGTACTTC
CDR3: CASSYPSSAASYEQYF

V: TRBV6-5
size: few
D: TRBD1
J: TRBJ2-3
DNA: TGTGCCAGCAGTAGACAGGGGGCGAGGGTAGATACGCAGTATTTT
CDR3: CASSRQGARVDTQYF

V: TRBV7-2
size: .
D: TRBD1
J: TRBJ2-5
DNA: TGTGCCAGCAGCCCGGACAGGGTTGGGGAGACCCAGTACTTC
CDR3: CASSPDRVGETQYF

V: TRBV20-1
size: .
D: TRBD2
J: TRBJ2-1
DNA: TGCAGTGCTAGAGAGCGGGGGATCTCCTACAATGAGCAGTTCTTC
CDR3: CSARERGISYNEQFF

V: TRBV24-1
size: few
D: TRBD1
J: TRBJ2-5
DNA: TGTGCCACCAGTGACGGACAGGGAAGTTTCGGCGAGACCCAGTACTTC
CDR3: CATSDGQGSFGETQYF

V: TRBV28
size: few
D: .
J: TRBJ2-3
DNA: TGTGCCATCGGGACGTTGAGCACAGATACGCAGTATTTT
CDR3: CAIGTLSTDTQYF

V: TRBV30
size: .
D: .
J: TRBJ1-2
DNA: TGTGCCTGGTCCCGAGACAGGTTCTATGGCTACACCTTC
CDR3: CAWSRDRFYGYTF

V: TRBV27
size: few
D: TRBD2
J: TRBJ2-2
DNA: TGTGCCAGCAGAGTCCCCGGGAGGGCCGCGAACACCGGGGAGCTGTTTTTT
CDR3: CASRVPGRAANTGELFF

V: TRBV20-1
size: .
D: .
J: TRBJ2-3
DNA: TGCAGTGCTGAGACACGGGATACGCAGTATTTT
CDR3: CSAETRDTQYF

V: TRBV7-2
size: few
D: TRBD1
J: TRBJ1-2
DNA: TGTGCCAGCAGCCCTGGGGAATACAGGGGGCCCGGCTACACCTTC
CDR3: CASSPGEYRGPGYTF

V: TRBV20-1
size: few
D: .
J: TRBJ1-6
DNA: TGCAGTGCTAGGGGGACTTCCATAGCCCTCCACTTT
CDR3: CSARGTSIALHF

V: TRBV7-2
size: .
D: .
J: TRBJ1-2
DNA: TGTGCCAGCAGCTTCGGGGGTCGTGGCTACACCTTC
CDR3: CASSFGGRGYTF

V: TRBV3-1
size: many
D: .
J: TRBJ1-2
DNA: TGTGCCAGCAGCCTCGCGTACGTGGGGTACGTGAACTATGGCTACACCTTC
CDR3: CASSLAYVGYVNYGYTF

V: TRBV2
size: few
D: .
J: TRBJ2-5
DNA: TGTGCCAGCAGTGATGGTCTGGGTGGGGAGACCCAGTACTTC
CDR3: CASSDGLGGETQYF

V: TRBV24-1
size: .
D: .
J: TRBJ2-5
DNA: TGTGCCACCAGTGATTTTAAGGGAGGAGAGACCCAGTACTTC
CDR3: CATSDFKGGETQYF

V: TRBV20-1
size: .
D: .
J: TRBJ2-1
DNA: TGCAGTGCCCCTCTAGGGAACGAGCAGTTCTTC
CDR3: CSAPLGNEQFF

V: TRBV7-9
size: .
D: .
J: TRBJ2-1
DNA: TGTGCCAGCAGCTCCTCCCAACAGGGACAGCAGTTCTTC
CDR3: CASSSSQQGQQFF

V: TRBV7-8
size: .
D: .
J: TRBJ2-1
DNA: TGTGCCAGCAGTCACAGGGAAGTAAAGGGGCTTTTCAATGAGCAGTTCTTC
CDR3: CASSHREVKGLFNEQFF